The 17 T cell receptor beta chains in this list originate from one sample, sequenced in a study of untreated major depressive disorder. Produced via immunoSEQ multiplex PCR; TCRdb's table is partial and in-frame only. The sample carries tens of thousands of clones, about 87% recorded once. Sequencing used CD4+ T cells from PBMCs. The receptors were gathered from a woman aged 30 to 39 in good health.

The chain has TRBV6-5 and TRBJ1-1, with a possible D match to TRBD1 (5 bases). The CDR3 contains 15 residues. Trimming cost V 0 bases and J 1 base, with 9 bases left between them. CDR1 is MNHEY and CDR2 is SVGAGI in the germline V gene. CDR3 loop: CASSYSGVRNTEAFF. CDR3 bases: TGTGCCAGCAGTTACTCGGGGGTTAGGAACACTGAAGCTTTCTTT.

Only one count was recorded for this clone. The V gene is TRBV6-1, the J gene TRBJ2-7; 8 nucleotides align to TRBD1. The CDR3 sequence is 14 residues long. The V and J ends lost 1 base and 6 bases, in that order; junction bases with no gene match: 5. Germline CDR1 and CDR2: MNHNS and SASEGT. CDR3 nucleotides: TGTGCCAGCAGTGAAGTAGGCAGGGGGCCCGAGCAGTACTTC. Its protein product is CASSEVGRGPEQYF.

The chain employs TRBV27 and TRBJ1-5; D is unclear. This CDR3 has 16 amino acids. Germline lookup yields CDR1 MNHEY and CDR2 SMNVEV (reference sequence). The ends were cut back, 0 bases at V and 6 bases at J, with 15 bases in the middle. In DNA, the CDR3 is TGTGCCAGCAGTTTATCGGGTGGGGTAGTAGGTCAGCCCCAGCATTTT. Residues: CASSLSGGVVGQPQHF.

CDR3 sequence (DNA): TGTGCCAGCAGTTACTCGAACAGGGGGACGAACACTGAAGCTTTCTTT. Amino acids: CASSYSNRGTNTEAFF. This chain joins TRBV6-5 and TRBJ1-1, with 8 nucleotides matching TRBD1. Per the germline V gene, CDR1 is MNHEY and CDR2 is SVGAGI. The junction had 4 bases not matched to a gene; V was cut back by 0 bases and J by 1 base. This CDR3 spans 16 amino acids.

The chain employs TRBV27 and TRBJ2-3; D gene uncertain. Trimming stripped 1 base from V and 1 base from J, with 6 bases between. The CDR3 is made up of 14 amino acids. The germline gives CDR1 MNHEY, CDR2 SMNVEV (reference sequence). The CDR3 reads CASSLYAGTDTQYF. The CDR3 DNA reads TGTGCCAGCAGTTTATATGCGGGCACAGATACGCAGTATTTT.

The DNA for the CDR3 is TGTGCCAGCAGCAAACTAGCAATGGCGCAGTATTTT. It translates to CASSKLAMAQYF. The rearrangement links TRBV11-2 to TRBJ2-3, with D perhaps TRBD2 (6 bases). Germline values: CDR1 SGHAT, CDR2 FQNNGV. CDR3 size: 12 residues. Trimming stripped 5 bases from V and 10 bases from J, with 13 bases between. The full variable domain, rest sourced from reference TRBV11-2 and TRBJ2-3, is EAGVAQSPRYKIIEKRQSVAFWCNPISGHATLYWYQQILGQGPKLLIQFQNNGVVDDSQLPKDRFSAERLKGVDSTLKIQPAKLEDSAVYLCASSKLAMAQYFGPGTRLTVL.

V gene TRBV19 combines with J gene TRBJ1-6, with 8 positions matching TRBD1. Germline V gives CDR1 LNHDA, CDR2 SQIVND (reference sequence). The CDR3 covers 13 residues. V lost 10 bases and J lost 10; bases outside the gene matches: 9. The CDR3 spells CATSRDRQSPLHF. The CDR3 nucleotides read TGTGCCACCTCCCGGGACAGGCAATCACCCCTCCACTTT.

This chain links TRBV5-4 with TRBJ2-7; tentatively, D is TRBD1 (6 bases). Trimming took off 4 bases at V and 6 bases at J, with 11 bases between the two ends. The CDR3 consists of 12 residues. The germline V gene encodes CDR1 SGHNT and CDR2 YYREEE (reference sequence). The CDR3 region has the DNA TGTGCCAGCAGCAGGACAGTGGGCGAGCAGTACTTC. Protein sequence: CASSRTVGEQYF.

This clone was counted once. The rearrangement joins TRBV18 to TRBJ2-1; D call uncertain. V was cut by 6 bases and J by 5 bases, with 5 bases left in between. The CDR3 spans 11 residues. The germline V gene encodes CDR1 KGHSH and CDR2 LQKENI. CDR3: CASSPNNEQFF. CDR3 nucleotides: TGTGCCAGCTCCCCCAACAATGAGCAGTTCTTC.

This chain connects TRBV25-1 to TRBJ1-5; a possible D gene is TRBD1 (5 bases). This CDR3 region has 13 residues. Per the germline V gene, CDR1 is MGHDK and CDR2 is SYGVNS. V gave up 4 bases and J gave up 7 bases, with 11 bases separating them. The CDR3 nucleotides read TGTGCCAGCAGTGGGGTTGGGGGGCAGCCCCAGCATTTT. It translates to CASSGVGGQPQHF.

CDR3 residues: CASSKEARNTEAFF. CDR3 in DNA: TGTGCCAGTAGTAAGGAAGCCAGGAACACTGAAGCTTTCTTT. This chain links TRBV19 with TRBJ1-1; D is unresolved. Trimming removed 4 bases from V and 1 base from J, with 10 bases in between. In germline, CDR1 is LNHDA, CDR2 SQIVND (reference sequence). The CDR3 runs to 14 residues.

J is TRBJ2-5 and V is TRBV7-2, with D possibly matching TRBD1 (6 bases). The CDR3 has 14 amino acids. Trimming stripped 6 bases from V and 5 bases from J, with 16 bases between. Germline loops: CDR1 SGHTA, CDR2 FQGNSA. The DNA of the CDR3 is TGTGCCAGCAGTTCTGAGGACAGTGTGGAGACCCAGTACTTC. It translates to CASSSEDSVETQYF. The whole variable domain, remainder taken from reference TRBV7-2 and TRBJ2-5, is GAGVSQSPSNKVTEKGKDVELRCDPISGHTALYWYRQSLGQGLEFLIYFQGNSAPDKSGLPSDRFSAERTGGSVSTLTIQRTQQEDSAVYLCASSSEDSVETQYFGPGTRLLVL.

The chain joins TRBV27 to TRBJ1-2; a weak D match, TRBD1 (5 bases). This CDR3 comprises 15 residues. Germline CDR1 MNHEY, CDR2 SMNVEV (reference sequence). Trimming took 5 bases from V and 4 from J, leaving 17 bases between them. CDR3 sequence: CASSPTGGWGYGYTF. The CDR3 DNA reads as TGTGCCAGCAGTCCCACGGGGGGTTGGGGCTATGGCTACACCTTC.

This clone was recorded only once. The chain couples TRBV5-4 to TRBJ2-5; D is perhaps TRBD2 (7 bases). Germline lookup yields CDR1 SGHNT and CDR2 YYREEE (reference sequence). The CDR3 is made up of 14 amino acids. Trimming cost V 6 bases and J 6 bases, with 18 bases left between them. The CDR3 DNA sequence: TGTGCCAGCACCCTATTGGAGGGGGGGAAGACCCAGTACTTC. Translating it yields CASTLLEGGKTQYF.

The V call is TRBV28, the J call TRBJ2-5, with 8 bases matching TRBD1. The CDR3 spans 14 residues. The ends lost 9 bases at V and 5 bases at J; junction bases unmatched: 11. CDR1 MDHEN and CDR2 SYDVKM come from the germline V gene. CDR3 residues: CASLLGQVGETQYF. Written as DNA, the CDR3 is TGTGCCAGTCTTTTGGGACAGGTGGGCGAGACCCAGTACTTC.

V usage is TRBV6-6 and J usage is TRBJ2-1; D is perhaps TRBD2 (5 bases). Trimming pared 2 bases from V and 8 bases from J, leaving 10 bases between. The germline CDR1 and CDR2 sequences are MNHNY and SVGAGI (reference sequence). This CDR3 spans 13 amino acids. As DNA, the CDR3 is TGTGCCAGCAGTTACAATGGGGAGCATGAGCAGTTCTTC. This encodes CASSYNGEHEQFF.

The chain couples TRBV6-5 to TRBJ2-4, with a possible D match to TRBD1 (6 bases). Germline values: CDR1 MNHEY, CDR2 SVGAGI. V shed 2 bases and J shed 10 bases, with 15 bases lying between them. This CDR3 is built from 14 residues. The CDR3 is CASSYRQAPIIQYF. In DNA form, the CDR3 reads TGTGCCAGCAGTTACAGACAGGCGCCGATAATTCAGTACTTC.